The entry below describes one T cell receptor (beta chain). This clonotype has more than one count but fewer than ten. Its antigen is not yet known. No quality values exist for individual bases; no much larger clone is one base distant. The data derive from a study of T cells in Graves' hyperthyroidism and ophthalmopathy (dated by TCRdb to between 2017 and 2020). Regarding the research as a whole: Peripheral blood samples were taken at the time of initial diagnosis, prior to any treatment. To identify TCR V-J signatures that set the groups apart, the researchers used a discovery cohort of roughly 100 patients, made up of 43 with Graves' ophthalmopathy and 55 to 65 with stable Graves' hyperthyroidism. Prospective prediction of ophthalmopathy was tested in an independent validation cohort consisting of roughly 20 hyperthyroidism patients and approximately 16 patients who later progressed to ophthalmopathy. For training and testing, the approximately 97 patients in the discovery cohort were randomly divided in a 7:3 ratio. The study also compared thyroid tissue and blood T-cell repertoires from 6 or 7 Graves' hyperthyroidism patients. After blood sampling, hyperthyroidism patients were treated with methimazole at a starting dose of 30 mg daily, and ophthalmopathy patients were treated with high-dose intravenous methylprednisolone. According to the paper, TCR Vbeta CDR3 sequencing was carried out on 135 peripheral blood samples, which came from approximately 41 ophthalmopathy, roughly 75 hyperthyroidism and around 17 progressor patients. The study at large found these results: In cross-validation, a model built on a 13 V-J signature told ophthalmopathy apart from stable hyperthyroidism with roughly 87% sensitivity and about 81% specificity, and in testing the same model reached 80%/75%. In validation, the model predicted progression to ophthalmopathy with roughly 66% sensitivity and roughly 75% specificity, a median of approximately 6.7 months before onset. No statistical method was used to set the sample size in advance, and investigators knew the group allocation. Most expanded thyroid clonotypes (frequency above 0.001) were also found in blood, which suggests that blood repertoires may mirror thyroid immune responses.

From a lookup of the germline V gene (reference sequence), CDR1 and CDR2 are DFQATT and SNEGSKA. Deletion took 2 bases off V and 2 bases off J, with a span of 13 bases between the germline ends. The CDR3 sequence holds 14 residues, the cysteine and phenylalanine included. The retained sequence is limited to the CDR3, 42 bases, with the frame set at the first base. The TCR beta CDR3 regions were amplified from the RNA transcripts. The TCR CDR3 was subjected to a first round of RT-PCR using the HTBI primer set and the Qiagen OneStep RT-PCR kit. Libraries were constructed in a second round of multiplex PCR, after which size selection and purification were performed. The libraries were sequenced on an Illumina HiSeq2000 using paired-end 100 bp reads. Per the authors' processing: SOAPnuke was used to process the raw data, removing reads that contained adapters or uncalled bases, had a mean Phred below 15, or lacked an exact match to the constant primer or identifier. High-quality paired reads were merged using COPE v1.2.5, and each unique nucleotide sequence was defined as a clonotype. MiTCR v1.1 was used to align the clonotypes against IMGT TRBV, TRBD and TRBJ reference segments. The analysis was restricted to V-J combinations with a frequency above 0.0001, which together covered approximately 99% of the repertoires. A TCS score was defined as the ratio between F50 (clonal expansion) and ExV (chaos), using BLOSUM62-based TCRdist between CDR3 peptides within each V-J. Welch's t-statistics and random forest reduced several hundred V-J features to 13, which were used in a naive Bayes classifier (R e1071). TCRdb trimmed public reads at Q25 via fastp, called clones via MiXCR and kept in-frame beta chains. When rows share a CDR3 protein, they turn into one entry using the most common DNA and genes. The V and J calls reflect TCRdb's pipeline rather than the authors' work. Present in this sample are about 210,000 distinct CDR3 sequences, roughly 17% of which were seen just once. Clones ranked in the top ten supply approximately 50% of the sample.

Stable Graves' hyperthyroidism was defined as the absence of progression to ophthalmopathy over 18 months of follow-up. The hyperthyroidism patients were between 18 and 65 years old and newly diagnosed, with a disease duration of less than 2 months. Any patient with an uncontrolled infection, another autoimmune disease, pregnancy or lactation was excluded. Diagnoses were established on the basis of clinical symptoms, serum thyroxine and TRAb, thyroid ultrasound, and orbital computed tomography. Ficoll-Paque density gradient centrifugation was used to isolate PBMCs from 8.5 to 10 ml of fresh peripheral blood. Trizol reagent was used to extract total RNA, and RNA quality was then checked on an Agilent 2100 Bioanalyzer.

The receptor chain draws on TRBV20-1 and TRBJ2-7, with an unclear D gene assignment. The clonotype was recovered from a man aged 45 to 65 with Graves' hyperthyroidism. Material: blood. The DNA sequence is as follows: TGCAGTGCTAGAAAGGGTCCAACCACCTACGAGCAGTACTTC. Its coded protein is CSARKGPTTYEQYF.